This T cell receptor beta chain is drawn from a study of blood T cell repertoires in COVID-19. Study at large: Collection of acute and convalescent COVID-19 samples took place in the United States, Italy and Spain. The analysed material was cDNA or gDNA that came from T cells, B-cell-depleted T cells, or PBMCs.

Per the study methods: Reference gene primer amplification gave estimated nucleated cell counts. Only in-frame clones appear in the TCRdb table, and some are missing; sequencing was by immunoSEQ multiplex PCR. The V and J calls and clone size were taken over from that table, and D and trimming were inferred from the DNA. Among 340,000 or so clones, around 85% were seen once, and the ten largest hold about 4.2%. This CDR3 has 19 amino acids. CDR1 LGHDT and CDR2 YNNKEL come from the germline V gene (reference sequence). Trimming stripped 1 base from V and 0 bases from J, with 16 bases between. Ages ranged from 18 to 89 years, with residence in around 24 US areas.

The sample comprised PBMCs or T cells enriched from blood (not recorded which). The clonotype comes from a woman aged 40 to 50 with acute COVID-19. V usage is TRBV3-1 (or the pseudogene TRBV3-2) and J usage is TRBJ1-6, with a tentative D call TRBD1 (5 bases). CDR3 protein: CASSQGGGGADSYNSPLHF. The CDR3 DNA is TGTGCCAGCAGCCAAGGGGGGGGTGGGGCAGACTCCTATAATTCACCCCTCCACTTT.